These T cell receptor beta chains were read from a single sample in a study of early T cells in non-severe SARS-CoV-2 infection. TCRdb analysed the 5' RACE reads with MiXCR anew, one entry per CDR3 protein. The repertoire has about 84,000 distinct CDR3 sequences, roughly an eighth of them found once; the top ten carry over 2%. The specimen was whole blood. These receptors came from an adult who was a healthcare worker with PCR-confirmed SARS-CoV-2 infection or an uninfected control (not recorded which). The CDR3 runs from the conserved cysteine through the conserved F or W. Fields, in order: clone size, D gene, CDR3 length, J gene, V gene, CDR3 protein, CDR3 DNA. D genes are given only for firm matches. Clone size is stated in some rows and not others, as once, few, many or a class when expanded.

many,-,14,TRBJ2-7,TRBV19,CASTPPGRNYEQYF,TGTGCCAGTACCCCACCCGGCCGAAACTACGAGCAGTACTTC
-,TRBD1,14,TRBJ1-2,TRBV19,CASSMGQGASGYTF,TGTGCCAGTAGTATGGGACAGGGGGCGTCTGGCTACACCTTC
few,-,15,TRBJ2-1,TRBV19,CASSDWSTLYNEQFF,TGTGCCAGTAGCGACTGGTCCACCTTATACAATGAGCAGTTCTTC
many,-,14,TRBJ1-1,TRBV7-3,CASSSTGSSTEAFF,TGTGCCAGCAGCTCCACAGGGTCGAGCACTGAAGCTTTCTTT
many,TRBD2,11,TRBJ2-7,TRBV29-1,CSVKLALEQYF,TGCAGCGTGAAACTAGCGCTCGAGCAGTACTTC
many,-,14,TRBJ2-7,TRBV7-8,CASSLVSSSYEQYF,TGTGCCAGCAGCTTAGTCTCTAGCTCCTACGAGCAGTACTTC
few,TRBD2,16,TRBJ2-1,TRBV20-1,CSARDPGTSGYNEQFF,TGCAGTGCTAGAGATCCGGGGACTAGCGGTTACAATGAGCAGTTCTTC
many,-,14,TRBJ1-1,TRBV18,CASAGRSRETEAFF,TGTGCCAGCGCAGGACGATCGAGAGAGACTGAAGCTTTCTTT
-,-,16,TRBJ1-6,TRBV10-3,CAISETTGPGNSPLHF,TGTGCCATCAGTGAAACCACAGGGCCGGGTAATTCACCCCTCCACTTT
many,TRBD1,12,TRBJ2-3,TRBV10-3,CAIQGATDTQYF,TGTGCCATCCAGGGGGCCACAGATACGCAGTATTTT
-,-,16,TRBJ1-1,TRBV12-3/TRBV12-4,CASSFTLLGVNTEAFF,TGTGCCAGCAGTTTCACTCTCCTTGGGGTGAACACTGAAGCTTTCTTT
few,TRBD1,13,TRBJ2-7,TRBV29-1,CSVDWTGNYEQYF,TGCAGCGTTGATTGGACAGGGAACTACGAGCAGTACTTC
many,TRBD1,14,TRBJ2-7,TRBV7-9,CASSPGQALYEQYF,TGTGCCAGCAGCCCGGGACAGGCCCTCTACGAGCAGTACTTC
many,TRBD2,19,TRBJ2-2,TRBV7-3,CASSPFGTSGRIGTGELFF,TGTGCCAGCAGCCCATTCGGGACTAGCGGGAGGATCGGCACCGGGGAGCTGTTTTTT
-,TRBD1,14,TRBJ1-1,TRBV29-1,CSVHRQGLNTEAFF,TGCAGCGTCCATAGACAGGGCCTGAACACTGAAGCTTTCTTT
-,-,13,TRBJ2-1,TRBV18,CASSPFRTNEQFF,TGTGCCAGCTCGCCTTTCAGGACAAACGAGCAGTTCTTC
many,-,12,TRBJ1-2,TRBV29-1,CSVALGGYGYTF,TGCAGCGTTGCCCTGGGGGGCTATGGCTACACCTTC
-,-,14,TRBJ2-3,TRBV6-5,CASSYSRIGFSWYF,TGTGCCAGCAGTTACTCGAGGATCGGCTTTAGTTGGTATTTT
few,TRBD1,11,TRBJ1-2,TRBV29-1,CSAQGTNGYTF,TGCAGCGCACAGGGGACTAATGGCTACACCTTC
few,-,14,TRBJ2-2,TRBV11-2,CASNRQINTGELFF,TGTGCCAGCAACCGACAGATAAACACCGGGGAGCTGTTTTTT
-,TRBD2,15,TRBJ2-7,TRBV27,CASSPTGLAGGRQYF,TGTGCCAGCAGTCCCACGGGACTAGCGGGAGGGAGGCAGTACTTC
few,-,16,TRBJ2-2,TRBV7-3,CAGSSFGPAGTGELFF,TGTGCCGGCAGCTCCTTCGGTCCGGCGGGCACCGGGGAGCTGTTTTTT
many,TRBD1,13,TRBJ1-2,TRBV12-3/TRBV12-4,CASSSQGAHDYTF,TGTGCCAGCAGTTCTCAGGGGGCCCACGACTACACCTTC
-,-,11,TRBJ2-5,TRBV29-1,CSFRQGGTQYF,TGCAGCTTCCGACAGGGAGGGACCCAGTACTTC
-,-,17,TRBJ1-2,TRBV7-2,CASSRGRDRAANYGYTF,TGTGCCAGCAGCCGCGGGCGGGACCGCGCAGCTAACTATGGCTACACCTTC
-,TRBD1,14,TRBJ1-2,TRBV9,CASSADRVDYGYTF,TGTGCCAGCAGCGCGGACAGGGTTGACTATGGCTACACCTTC
many,-,15,TRBJ1-3,TRBV7-9,CASSLSLLSGNTIYF,TGTGCCAGCAGCTTATCCCTCCTCTCTGGAAACACCATATATTTT
-,TRBD1,15,TRBJ1-1,TRBV4-1,CASSRATGGGTEAFF,TGCGCCAGCAGCCGGGCCACAGGGGGCGGCACTGAAGCTTTCTTT
-,TRBD1,13,TRBJ1-1,TRBV2,CASRGQVNTEAFF,TGTGCCAGCAGAGGACAGGTGAACACTGAAGCTTTCTTT
many,-,13,TRBJ2-1,TRBV19,CASSWDLYNEQFF,TGTGCCAGTAGTTGGGACCTCTACAATGAGCAGTTCTTC
-,-,13,TRBJ2-7,TRBV12-3/TRBV12-4,CASSFGAAYEQYF,TGTGCCAGCAGTTTCGGGGCCGCCTACGAGCAGTACTTC
-,TRBD1,17,TRBJ1-2,TRBV5-5,CASSREGQGILWYGYTF,TGTGCCAGCAGCCGAGAGGGACAGGGGATCTTATGGTATGGCTACACCTTC
many,-,14,TRBJ2-1,TRBV29-1,CSVEGPGTYNEQFF,TGCAGCGTTGAGGGTCCGGGTACCTACAATGAGCAGTTCTTC
-,-,16,TRBJ2-1,TRBV7-2,CASSPKTGMGPNEQFF,TGTGCCAGCAGCCCCAAAACAGGGATGGGCCCCAATGAGCAGTTCTTC
-,-,13,TRBJ1-1,TRBV6-5,CASSWGWGTEAFF,TGTGCCAGCAGTTGGGGATGGGGCACTGAAGCTTTCTTT
-,-,14,TRBJ2-5,TRBV29-1,CSVGEKGSQETQYF,TGCAGCGTGGGTGAGAAGGGGTCCCAAGAGACCCAGTACTTC
many,-,13,TRBJ2-7,TRBV11-3,CASSLLVGGEQYF,TGTGCCAGCAGCTTATTAGTTGGAGGCGAGCAGTACTTC
few,-,13,TRBJ2-7,TRBV9,CASSVGLFYEQYF,TGTGCCAGCAGCGTAGGGCTATTCTACGAGCAGTACTTC
-,TRBD1,15,TRBJ1-6,TRBV9,CASSALDRGDSPLHF,TGTGCCAGCAGCGCTTTGGACAGGGGGGACTCACCCCTCCACTTT
-,-,12,TRBJ1-2,TRBV6-5,CASSNGQRGYTF,TGTGCCAGCAGCAATGGACAGCGGGGCTACACCTTC
many,-,14,TRBJ2-7,TRBV6-1,CASSTSIRASEQYF,TGTGCCAGCAGTACCTCCATTAGGGCCAGCGAGCAGTACTTC
many,-,14,TRBJ2-7,TRBV6-2/TRBV6-3,CASSLEGGFYEQYF,TGTGCCAGCAGCCTAGAAGGGGGATTCTACGAGCAGTACTTC
few,TRBD2,16,TRBJ2-5,TRBV5-8,CASSLGLAGAQETQYF,TGTGCCAGCAGCTTGGGTCTAGCGGGGGCCCAAGAGACCCAGTACTTC
many,-,16,TRBJ1-5,TRBV20-1,CSARAGEGAINQPQHF,TGCAGTGCTAGAGCGGGGGAAGGGGCTATCAATCAGCCCCAGCATTTT
many,-,14,TRBJ2-7,TRBV9,CASSVEGRGYEQYF,TGTGCCAGCAGCGTAGAGGGCAGGGGTTACGAGCAGTACTTC
many,TRBD1,13,TRBJ2-1,TRBV29-1,CSALGTAYNEQFF,TGCAGCGCCCTGGGGACAGCCTACAATGAGCAGTTCTTC
many,TRBD2,14,TRBJ2-7,TRBV29-1,CSTSAGGTAGEQYF,TGCAGCACGAGTGCGGGAGGGACGGCTGGGGAGCAGTACTTC
many,-,16,TRBJ2-7,TRBV28,CASSLYVSRVPYEQYF,TGTGCCAGCAGTTTATACGTTTCGAGGGTCCCCTACGAGCAGTACTTC
-,-,13,TRBJ2-7,TRBV6-6,CASGKESLYEQYF,TGTGCCAGCGGGAAGGAATCTCTCTACGAGCAGTACTTC
many,-,14,TRBJ1-2,TRBV2,CASSGQGHQGGYTF,TGTGCCAGCAGTGGTCAGGGCCATCAAGGAGGCTACACCTTC
few,-,12,TRBJ2-2,TRBV28,CASSASIRELFF,TGTGCCAGCAGCGCGTCCATCCGGGAGCTGTTTTTT
few,-,13,TRBJ1-1,TRBV6-6,CASSYSADTEAFF,TGTGCCAGCAGTTACTCGGCCGACACTGAAGCTTTCTTT
-,-,12,TRBJ1-3,TRBV5-1,CASSQSGNTIYF,TGCGCCAGCAGCCAGTCTGGAAACACCATATATTTT
many,-,14,TRBJ1-4,TRBV20-1,CSATAGPQREKLFF,TGCAGTGCTACGGCCGGGCCCCAAAGGGAAAAACTGTTTTTT
-,TRBD1,13,TRBJ2-5,TRBV20-1,CSALGQGSETQYF,TGCAGTGCTTTAGGACAGGGGTCAGAGACCCAGTACTTC
-,-,13,TRBJ1-2,TRBV18,CASFQAWNYGYTF,TGTGCCAGCTTCCAGGCGTGGAACTATGGCTACACCTTC
-,-,15,TRBJ2-2,TRBV6-2/TRBV6-3,CASSSWTLNTGELFF,TGTGCCAGCAGCTCTTGGACGTTGAACACCGGGGAGCTGTTTTTT
-,-,15,TRBJ1-5,TRBV11-3,CASSSCGAGEKPQHF,TGTGCCAGCAGCTCCTGCGGGGCAGGTGAAAAGCCCCAGCATTTT
-,TRBD1,16,TRBJ2-7,TRBV20-1,CSASRSGQVDGYEQYF,TGCAGTGCTAGCCGGTCCGGACAGGTGGACGGCTACGAGCAGTACTTC